These 31 T cell receptor beta chains came from one sample sequenced in a study of vaccination and CD4 T cells after COVID-19. As for treatment: 10-day PBMC culture with coronavirus spike peptide pools or control peptides (ViraFEST assay). Cultured CD4+ T cell DNA underwent sequencing with the Oncomine TCR Beta short-read assay. TCRdb re-called the PCR reads with MiXCR, one entry per CDR3 protein. The sample has under 15,000 distinct CDR3 sequences; 50% to 75% are singletons. Their recognized antigens are unknown. The sample comprised CD4+ T cells from blood, cultured in vitro. Receptor source: a human donor who had recovered from COVID-19.

This rearrangement joins TRBV6-2 or TRBV6-3 to TRBJ2-7, with 10 bases aligning to TRBD1. Germline V gene lookup returns CDR1 MNHEY and CDR2 SVGEGT. Trimming at V came to 3 bases and at J to 4 bases, leaving 6 bases not matched to a gene. This CDR3 is 15 amino acids long. The CDR3 here is CASSYGTGVYYEQYF. The CDR3 DNA reads TGTGCCAGCAGTTATGGGACAGGGGTATATTACGAGCAGTACTTC.

The chain carries TRBV25-1 and TRBJ1-2, with 10 bases fitting TRBD1. V shed 4 bases and J 5 bases; nucleotides not matched to a gene: 10. This CDR3 is 16 amino acids long. CDR1 and CDR2 (germline): MGHDK, SYGVNS. In DNA, the CDR3 is TGTGCCAGCAGTGGCGGGACAGGGGCCAATACGTATGGCTACACCTTC. This translates into CASSGGTGANTYGYTF.

The table lists this clonotype with a few counts. The chain has TRBV30 and TRBJ1-1; D is ambiguous. Germline CDR1 and CDR2: GTSNPN and SVGIG (reference sequence). The V end lost 3 bases, the J end lost 3 bases, and 14 bases lay between the germline ends. The CDR3 loop spans 14 amino acids. The CDR3 sequence is CAWSYVSRDTEAFF. CDR3 sequence (DNA): TGTGCCTGGAGCTACGTCTCACGGGACACTGAAGCTTTCTTT. The full variable domain, in which reference TRBV30 and TRBJ1-1 provide the parts outside the CDR3, is SQTIHQWPATLVQPVGSPLSLECTVEGTSNPNLYWYRQAAGRGLQLLFYSVGIGQISSEVPQNLSASRPQDRQFILSSKKLLLSDSGFYLCAWSYVSRDTEAFFGQGTRLTVV.

This rearrangement joins TRBV7-2 to TRBJ2-5, with TRBD2 identical over 7 bases. The trim removed 5 bases at V and 5 bases at J, leaving 11 bases unmatched. CDR3 length: 15 residues. Germline CDR1 SGHTA, CDR2 FQGNSA. The CDR3 DNA reads as TGTGCCAGCAGCCGCCGGCGGGGGTCCGGGGAGACCCAGTACTTC. This codes for CASSRRRGSGETQYF.

The chain has TRBV27 and TRBJ1-5, with 7 nucleotides matching TRBD1. The CDR3 length is 14 residues. CDR1 and CDR2 (germline): MNHEY, SMNVEV (reference sequence). Trimming took 1 base from V and 7 from J; bases not matched to a gene: 4. DNA of the CDR3: TGTGCCAGCAGTTTATGGTCGACAGGGCAGCCCCAGCATTTT. Residues: CASSLWSTGQPQHF.

V and J are TRBV19 and TRBJ1-2; D gene unclear. V was pared by 5 bases and J by 6 bases, with 13 bases between. This CDR3 has 13 amino acids. Germline V CDR1 and CDR2: LNHDA, SQIVND (reference sequence). CDR3 amino acids: CASSFEGFNGYTF. The CDR3 coding sequence is TGTGCCAGTAGTTTTGAGGGTTTTAATGGCTACACCTTC.

The gene calls are TRBV7-2 and TRBJ1-2; 7 bases match TRBD1. J gave up 3 bases and V 4 bases, and 11 bases lay outside the gene matches. This CDR3 has 16 amino acids. CDR1 SGHTA and CDR2 FQGNSA come from the germline V gene. The CDR3 nucleotides are TGTGCCAGCAGCTCGCCTCCAGGGGGTCTGGACTATGGCTACACCTTC. Residues: CASSSPPGGLDYGYTF.

The chain is built from TRBV28 and TRBJ2-7; D unresolved. The V end was cut by 2 bases, the J end by 2 bases, with 4 bases between. The CDR3 is made up of 12 amino acids. The germline CDR1 and CDR2 sequences are MDHEN and SYDVKM. In nucleotides, the CDR3 is TGTGCCAGCAGTTTAGGGGCCTACGAGCAGTACTTC. It codes for CASSLGAYEQYF.

This clonotype was picked up one time. The chain uses TRBV4-1 and TRBJ2-1; 13 positions match TRBD2. The germline V gene has CDR1 MGHRA and CDR2 YSYEKL. The CDR3 is 16 amino acids. Trimming at V came to 1 base and at J to 3 bases, leaving 0 bases not matched to a gene. CDR3 region: CASSQGTSGGYNEQFF. The CDR3 nucleotides read TGCGCCAGCAGCCAAGGGACTAGCGGGGGCTACAATGAGCAGTTCTTC.

The V gene is TRBV2, the J gene TRBJ1-2; maybe TRBD1 (6 bases). V lost 11 bases, J lost 2 bases, and 12 bases lay in between. This CDR3 contains 12 residues. Germline CDR1 reads SNHLY; CDR2 reads FYNNEI. This CDR3 reads CAGNRENYGYTF. In DNA, the CDR3 is TGTGCCGGTAACAGGGAGAACTATGGCTACACCTTC.

The rearrangement joins TRBV7-8 to TRBJ2-1, with 10 bases that match TRBD2. The trim removed 2 bases at V and 6 bases at J, leaving 7 bases unmatched. CDR3 length: 16 amino acids. The V gene's germline CDR1 is SGHVS and CDR2 FQNEAQ. DNA for the CDR3: TGTGCCAGCAGCTTAAAGCGGGAGGGCTCGGGCAATGAGCAGTTCTTC. Encoded protein: CASSLKREGSGNEQFF.

This clonotype was seen only a few times. The chain uses TRBV6-1 and TRBJ1-2, with D possibly matching TRBD1 (6 bases). CDR3 size: 13 residues. V was trimmed by 5 bases and J by 4 bases, leaving 11 bases between them. The germline V gene has CDR1 MNHNS and CDR2 SASEGT. This CDR3 reads CASSPDSSYGYTF. CDR3 DNA: TGTGCCAGCAGTCCGGACAGCTCCTATGGCTACACCTTC.

The chain uses TRBV6-1 and TRBJ2-1, with 13 nucleotides matching TRBD2. Germline CDR1 MNHNS, CDR2 SASEGT. This CDR3 region has 15 residues. Trimming took 6 bases from V and 6 from J; bases not matched to a gene: 5. The CDR3 protein is CASRRTSGGFNEQFF. Here the CDR3 DNA reads TGTGCCAGCAGGAGGACTAGCGGGGGTTTCAATGAGCAGTTCTTC.

The chain couples TRBV6-2 or TRBV6-3 to TRBJ1-2; possibly TRBD1 for D (5 bases). Germline CDR1 is MNHEY and CDR2 is SVGEGT. This CDR3 spans 14 amino acids. The germline V and J ends were trimmed by 4 bases and 4 bases, with 13 bases remaining between them. CDR3 region: CASSFQGRAYGYTF. The CDR3 region has the DNA TGTGCCAGCAGTTTTCAGGGAAGGGCCTATGGCTACACCTTC.

V usage is TRBV20-1 and J usage is TRBJ2-2; TRBD1 or TRBD2 may be the D gene (6 bases each). This CDR3 is 15 amino acids long. Trimming stripped 0 bases from V and 6 bases from J, with 14 bases between. Germline assignment: CDR1 DFQATT and CDR2 SNEGSKA (reference sequence). The CDR3 loop reads CSAREGGGRAGELFF. For the CDR3, the DNA is TGCAGTGCTAGAGAAGGAGGGGGGCGTGCCGGGGAGCTGTTTTTT.

V gene TRBV19 combines with J gene TRBJ2-3; D unresolved. CDR1 is LNHDA, CDR2 SQIVND, per germline (reference sequence). Between the trimmed V and J ends, which lost 10 bases and 0 bases, there was a span of 11 bases. The CDR3 runs to 13 residues. The CDR3 spells CATRPTSTDTQYF. The DNA for the CDR3 is TGTGCCACAAGACCTACAAGCACAGATACGCAGTATTTT.

This clonotype was counted only a few times. The chain combines TRBV27 with TRBJ2-7, with 7 bases that match TRBD1. The CDR3 loop spans 14 amino acids. Losses at the gene ends were 6 bases for V and 2 bases for J; bases not matched to a gene: 7. Germline CDR1 and CDR2: MNHEY and SMNVEV (reference sequence). The CDR3 nucleotides read TGTGCCAGCAGCCTACAGGGGTGGGCCTACGAGCAGTACTTC. Translating it yields CASSLQGWAYEQYF.

V is TRBV6-5 and J is TRBJ2-7; no definite D call. Trimming took off 3 bases at V and 5 bases at J, with 14 bases between the two ends. CDR3 size: 14 residues. Germline V gives CDR1 MNHEY, CDR2 SVGAGI. In nucleotides, the CDR3 is TGTGCCAGCAGTTATCGAGGACCCACTAACGAGCAGTACTTC. Amino acids: CASSYRGPTNEQYF.

The J gene is TRBJ1-5, the V gene TRBV7-2; 9 nucleotides match TRBD1. The CDR3 totals 16 residues. Trimming cost V 1 base and J 2 bases; bases outside gene matches: 3. Per the germline V gene, CDR1 is SGHTA and CDR2 is FQGNSA. In nucleotides, the CDR3 is TGTGCCAGCAGCTTAGGGGACAGGGAAGGCAATCAGCCCCAGCATTTT. This encodes CASSLGDREGNQPQHF. The variable domain in full, with the rest retrieved from reference TRBV7-2 and TRBJ1-5, is GAGVSQSPSNKVTEKGKDVELRCDPISGHTALYWYRQSLGQGLEFLIYFQGNSAPDKSGLPSDRFSAERTGGSVSTLTIQRTQQEDSAVYLCASSLGDREGNQPQHFGDGTRLSIL.

This chain links TRBV25-1 with TRBJ1-1; no clear D gene. Trimming removed 4 bases from V and 1 base from J, with 4 bases in between. Germline V gene data show CDR1 as MGHDK and CDR2 as SYGVNS. This CDR3 is built from 12 residues. CDR3 sequence: CASSGKNTEAFF. In DNA form, the CDR3 reads TGTGCCAGCAGTGGGAAGAACACTGAAGCTTTCTTT.

The chain combines TRBV6-5 with TRBJ1-2; D perhaps matches TRBD1 (6 bases). The V end was cut by 4 bases, the J end by 4 bases, with 16 bases between. The CDR3 sequence is 15 residues long. Germline CDR1 and CDR2: MNHEY and SVGAGI. In DNA form, the CDR3 reads TGTGCCAGCAGTTCGACTTGGGGGCCGAGCTATGGCTACACCTTC. This codes for CASSSTWGPSYGYTF.

The V call is TRBV12-3 or TRBV12-4, the J call TRBJ2-2, with 10 bases matching TRBD2. The CDR3 is 14 residues long. The ends lost 8 bases at V and 3 bases at J; junction bases unmatched: 3. CDR3 sequence (DNA): TGTGCCAGCGGCGGGACTAGCGACACCGGGGAGCTGTTTTTT. This translates into CASGGTSDTGELFF.

This chain links TRBV6-1 with TRBJ1-2; TRBD1 is a possible D gene (6 bases). Germline V gene data show CDR1 as MNHNS and CDR2 as SASEGT. Deletions cut 8 bases from V and 2 bases from J, with 6 bases between. CDR3 size: 11 residues. The CDR3 DNA sequence: TGTGCCAGCCAGGGGAACTATGGCTACACCTTC. It specifies CASQGNYGYTF.

The chain has TRBV9 and TRBJ1-2; a possible D gene is TRBD1 (6 bases). The germline V gene has CDR1 SGDLS and CDR2 YYNGEE. Trimming removed 0 bases from V and 5 bases from J, with 11 bases in between. The CDR3 contains 14 residues. In DNA, the CDR3 is TGTGCCAGCAGCGTAGGACAGGACTGGTATGGCTACACCTTC. Protein product: CASSVGQDWYGYTF. The complete variable domain, with remaining parts taken from reference TRBV9 and TRBJ1-2, reads DSGVTQTPKHLITATGQRVTLRCSPRSGDLSVYWYQQSLDQGLQFLIQYYNGEERAKGNILERFSAQQFPDLHSELNLSSLELGDSALYFCASSVGQDWYGYTFGSGTRLTVV.

The table lists this clonotype with a few counts. The chain joins TRBV6-2 or TRBV6-3 to TRBJ1-6, with no clear D. The V and J ends lost 5 bases and 5 bases respectively, with 4 bases between them. The V gene's germline CDR1 is MNHEY and CDR2 SVGEGT. The CDR3 extends over 12 amino acids. The CDR3 reads CASSQHNSPLHF. CDR3 DNA sequence: TGTGCCAGCAGTCAGCATAATTCACCCCTCCACTTT.

The chain has TRBV20-1 and TRBJ1-1, with D possibly matching TRBD1 (5 bases). From germline, CDR1 is DFQATT and CDR2 SNEGSKA (reference sequence). This CDR3 contains 13 residues. V was clipped by 4 bases and J by 4 bases, with 13 bases between them. The CDR3 bases are TGCAGTGCTAACCGCATCGGGGGCACTGAAGCTTTCTTT. It is translated as CSANRIGGTEAFF.

This chain joins TRBV11-2 and TRBJ2-5, with 9 nucleotides matching TRBD2. Germline V gene lookup returns CDR1 SGHAT and CDR2 FQNNGV. J gave up 5 bases and V 1 base, and 8 bases lay outside the gene matches. The CDR3 is 16 amino acids. As DNA, the CDR3 is TGTGCCAGCAGCTTAGTAGGCGGGGGGGCCGGGGAGACCCAGTACTTC. Translated, it gives CASSLVGGGAGETQYF.

The CDR3 loop is CSARPTGRGGELFF. The CDR3 DNA follows: TGCAGTGCTAGACCGACAGGGAGAGGCGGGGAGCTGTTTTTT. The gene calls are TRBV20-1 and TRBJ2-2, with 7 bases lining up with TRBD1. This CDR3 comprises 14 residues. Looked up from germline, CDR1 is DFQATT and CDR2 is SNEGSKA (reference sequence). The junction had 7 bases not matched to a gene; V was cut back by 2 bases and J by 7 bases.

This sequence joins TRBV20-1 and TRBJ1-1; D not certain. Trimming shortened V by 5 bases and J by 1 base, and 5 bases separated the two germline ends. There are 11 residues in the CDR3. CDR1 DFQATT and CDR2 SNEGSKA come from the germline V gene (reference sequence). The CDR3, as DNA: TGCAGTGCTTACGGGAACACTGAAGCTTTCTTT. Protein sequence: CSAYGNTEAFF.

The J gene is TRBJ2-3, the V gene TRBV24-1; 8 bases align to TRBD2. The CDR3 is 13 amino acids. CDR1 KGHDR and CDR2 SFDVKD come from the germline V gene. V shed 10 bases and J 1 base; nucleotides not matched to a gene: 3. CDR3 sequence (DNA): TGTGCCACTAAGACTAGCGGCACAGATACGCAGTATTTT. Translating it yields CATKTSGTDTQYF.

This chain joins TRBV7-8 and TRBJ1-3; D remains ambiguous. V lost 2 bases and J 2 bases, leaving 7 bases between the germline ends. The CDR3 consists of 14 residues. The germline V gene encodes CDR1 SGHVS and CDR2 FQNEAQ. The CDR3 nucleotides read TGTGCCAGCAGCTTACGGGGTACTGGAAACACCATATATTTT. Residues: CASSLRGTGNTIYF.